This TCR beta chain was recovered during a study of cytomegalovirus exposure and HLA in healthy donors. Remarks on this clone: A junction boundary mismatches the germline segment, possibly from a read error.

A multiplex PCR was run with 60 Vbeta primers and 13 Jbeta primers. Sequencing used immunoSEQ multiplex PCR; TCRdb keeps in-frame clones, though not all of them. This sample has approximately 150,000 clones, with 55% to 80% found just once. The CDR3 length is 16 residues. Germline values: CDR1 MNHEY, CDR2 SMNVEV (reference sequence). V usage is TRBV27 and J usage is TRBJ2-7; possibly TRBD1 for D (5 bases). This receptor was taken from a woman aged 55 to 70 in good health and CMV-seropositive. The specimen sequenced was PBMCs. The CDR3 nucleotides read TGTGCCAGCAGTTTATCGTATACAGGTAGCTCCTACGAGCGGTACTTC. Encoded protein: CASSLSYTGSSYERYF.